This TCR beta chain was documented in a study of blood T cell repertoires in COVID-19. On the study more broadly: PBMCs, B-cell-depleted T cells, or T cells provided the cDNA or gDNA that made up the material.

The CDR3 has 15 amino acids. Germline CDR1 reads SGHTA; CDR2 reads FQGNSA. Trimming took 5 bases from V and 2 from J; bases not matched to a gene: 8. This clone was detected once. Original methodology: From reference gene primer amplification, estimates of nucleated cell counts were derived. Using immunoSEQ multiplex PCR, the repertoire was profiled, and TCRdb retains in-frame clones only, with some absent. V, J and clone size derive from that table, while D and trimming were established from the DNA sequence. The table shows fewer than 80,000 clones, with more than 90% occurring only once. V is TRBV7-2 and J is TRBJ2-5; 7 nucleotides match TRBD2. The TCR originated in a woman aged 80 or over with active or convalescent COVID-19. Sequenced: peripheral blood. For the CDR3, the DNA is TGTGCCAGCAGCCGGCAGGCAGCGGGGCAAGAGACCCAGTACTTC. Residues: CASSRQAAGQETQYF.